These 13 T cell receptor beta chains came from one sample sequenced in a study of OX40 agonist ivuxolimab in advanced cancers. Data came from immunoSEQ multiplex PCR; TCRdb stores just in-frame clones and leaves some out. This sample has more than 25,000 clones; approximately 86% occur once, and the top ten carry roughly 30%. The specimen comprised CD4+ or CD8+ T cells sorted from blood, sampled in a trial of the OX40 agonist ivuxolimab. These receptors were taken from an adult with an advanced solid tumor such as melanoma, head and neck, liver or kidney cancer.

The gene calls are TRBV5-6 and TRBJ2-1; 10 nucleotides align to TRBD1. From germline, CDR1 is SGHDT and CDR2 YYEEEE. The CDR3 contains 14 residues. V dropped 8 bases and J dropped 12; count of bases not matched to a gene: 14. Written as DNA, the CDR3 is TGTGCCAGTACCGGGACAGGGGACCTAATGTTGCAGTTCTTC. Protein: CASTGTGDLMLQFF. The whole variable domain, filled in from reference TRBV5-6 and TRBJ2-1, reads DAGVTQSPTHLIKTRGQQVTLRCSPKSGHDTVSWYQQALGQGPQFIFQYYEEEERQRGNFPDRFSGHQFPNYSSELNVNALLLGDSALYLCASTGTGDLMLQFFGPGTRLTVL.

This clone occurred once. This rearrangement joins TRBV7-8 to TRBJ1-4, with D perhaps matching TRBD1 (5 bases). Germline V gives CDR1 SGHVS, CDR2 FQNEAQ. CDR3 length: 15 amino acids. Trimming left V 3 bases short and J 5 bases short, with 13 bases between. The CDR3 region is CASSFGALMNEKLFF. In nucleotides, the CDR3 is TGTGCCAGCAGCTTCGGGGCACTAATGAATGAAAAACTGTTTTTT.

This chain uses TRBV10-1 with TRBJ2-3; D remains ambiguous. The V and J ends lost 4 bases and 7 bases respectively, with 9 bases between them. Per germline, CDR1 WNHNN and CDR2 SYGVQD (reference sequence). The CDR3 is 12 residues long. The CDR3 DNA reads TGCGCCAGCAGTGGACCAGGATATACGCAGTATTTT. Protein product: CASSGPGYTQYF.

The V gene is TRBV7-6, the J gene TRBJ2-7; D unclear. With 5 bases removed from V and 2 bases from J, the gap between germline ends came to 10 bases. CDR1 is SGHVS, CDR2 FNYEAQ, per germline. This CDR3 has 13 amino acids. CDR3: CASSPTPPYEQYF. As DNA, the CDR3 is TGTGCCAGCAGCCCAACCCCCCCCTACGAGCAGTACTTC.

This clone was detected only a few times. The rearrangement joins TRBV2 to TRBJ2-3; D may match TRBD1 or TRBD2 (5 bases each). The CDR3 consists of 17 residues. Per germline, CDR1 SNHLY and CDR2 FYNNEI. Trimming stripped 6 bases from V and 2 bases from J, with 21 bases between. The CDR3 sequence is CASSGGQGGLITDTQYF. DNA for the CDR3: TGTGCCAGCAGCGGCGGGCAGGGCGGACTTATCACAGATACGCAGTATTTT.

The chain combines TRBV5-6 with TRBJ2-7, with 7 bases lining up with TRBD1. V dropped 4 bases and J dropped 3; count of bases not matched to a gene: 4. The CDR3 is 13 amino acids. Germline-derived CDR1 and CDR2 are SGHDT and YYEEEE. DNA of the CDR3: TGTGCCAGCAGCCCCAACAGGGGCTACGAGCAGTACTTC. This gives the protein CASSPNRGYEQYF.

This chain links TRBV9 with TRBJ1-2; D gene uncertain. Per germline, CDR1 SGDLS and CDR2 YYNGEE. Between the trimmed V and J ends, which lost 3 bases and 2 bases, there was a span of 11 bases. The CDR3 contains 14 residues. CDR3 sequence (DNA): TGTGCCAGCAGCGCTGGGGAACGGAACTATGGCTACACCTTC. This gives the protein CASSAGERNYGYTF.

This chain uses TRBV29-1 with TRBJ2-2, with 8 positions matching TRBD1. The trim removed 4 bases at V and 1 base at J, leaving 2 bases unmatched. The V gene's germline CDR1 is SQVTM and CDR2 ANQGSEA. CDR3 length: 14 amino acids. CDR3 region: CSVGTGLNTGELFF. Written as DNA, the CDR3 is TGCAGCGTTGGGACAGGGTTGAACACCGGGGAGCTGTTTTTT.

The J gene is TRBJ1-2, the V gene TRBV7-2; perhaps TRBD1 as D (6 bases). Trimming left V 5 bases short and J 1 base short, with 14 bases between. Germline V gives CDR1 SGHTA, CDR2 FQGNSA. The CDR3 has 15 amino acids. This CDR3 is CASSIAGTSNYGYTF. For the CDR3, the DNA is TGTGCCAGCAGCATTGCCGGGACAAGTAACTATGGCTACACCTTC.

This chain links TRBV2 with TRBJ1-5; possibly TRBD1 for D (5 bases). CDR3 length: 14 residues. CDR1 is SNHLY and CDR2 is FYNNEI in the germline V gene. The ends were cut back, 3 bases at V and 6 bases at J, with 12 bases in the middle. The CDR3 nucleotides read TGTGCCAGCAGTGAGGGGAGGGGTGCTCAGCCCCAGCATTTT. Residues: CASSEGRGAQPQHF.

V is TRBV11-2 and J is TRBJ2-7; possible D gene TRBD1, 6 bases. The CDR3 spans 15 residues. V gave up 5 bases and J gave up 2 bases, with 16 bases separating them. CDR1 SGHAT and CDR2 FQNNGV come from the germline V gene. The CDR3 here is CASSVPQGFAYEQYF. DNA of the CDR3: TGTGCCAGCAGCGTACCTCAGGGGTTCGCCTACGAGCAGTACTTC.

The chain employs TRBV11-2 and TRBJ2-7; D uncertain. Deletions cut 1 base from V and 4 bases from J, with 14 bases between. The CDR3 has 15 amino acids. Germline loops: CDR1 SGHAT, CDR2 FQNNGV. CDR3 protein: CASSLVSDIRYEQYF. For the CDR3, the DNA is TGTGCCAGCAGCTTAGTTTCAGATATTAGGTACGAGCAGTACTTC.

The chain is built from TRBV11-2 and TRBJ2-1, with 9 bases aligning to TRBD2. Germline loops: CDR1 SGHAT, CDR2 FQNNGV. Trimming at V came to 1 base and at J to 14 bases, leaving 3 bases not matched to a gene. The CDR3 length is 12 residues. CDR3 amino acids: CASSLGLAEKFF. As DNA, the CDR3 is TGTGCCAGCAGCTTAGGACTAGCGGAGAAGTTCTTC.